This T cell receptor beta chain was sequenced in a study of vaccination and CD4 T cells after COVID-19. Note on this clonotype: Its antigen is not identified.

CDR3 length: 14 residues. The V end lost 7 bases, the J end lost 4 bases, and 16 bases lay between the germline ends. Germline values: CDR1 MNHEY, CDR2 SVGEGT. Treatment here: roughly 10-day PBMC culture with coronavirus spike peptide pools or control peptides (ViraFEST assay). Oncomine TCR Beta short-read sequencing was applied to DNA from cultured CD4+ T cells. TCRdb reprocessed the PCR reads via MiXCR and lists one record per CDR3 protein. The repertoire consists of some 19,000 distinct CDR3 sequences, with around 49% occurring once and the leading ten covering roughly 4.2%. This clonotype originated in a human donor who had recovered from COVID-19. The rearrangement joins TRBV6-2 or TRBV6-3 to TRBJ1-2, with a weak D call TRBD1 (5 bases). Sequencing was performed on CD4+ T cells from blood, cultured in vitro. CDR3 in amino acids: CASIFSRGLYGYTF. CDR3 bases: TGTGCCAGCATCTTCTCCCGGGGCCTCTATGGCTACACCTTC.